This T cell receptor (beta chain) comes out of a study of blood T cell repertoires in COVID-19. Study-level information: Researchers got acute and convalescent COVID-19 samples from the United States, Italy and Spain. T cells, B-cell-depleted T cells, or PBMCs supplied cDNA or gDNA.

Under the authors' procedure: The authors estimated nucleated cell counts from reference gene primer amplification. Using immunoSEQ multiplex PCR, the repertoire was profiled, and TCRdb retains in-frame clones only, with some absent. Clone size and V and J calls were adopted from that table, with D and trimming inferred from the DNA. This sample yields 85,000 to 130,000 clones, of which over 85% are seen a single time; 5% to 7% belongs to the top ten. The germline gives CDR1 LNHDA, CDR2 SQIVND (reference sequence). V dropped 8 bases and J dropped 6 bases, with 16 bases sitting between them. This CDR3 spans 13 amino acids.

The material sequenced was peripheral blood. This TCR came from a man in his sixties or seventies with acute or convalescent COVID-19. The chain is built from TRBV19 and TRBJ1-1, with D perhaps TRBD1 (5 bases). The CDR3 loop is CASPRPGGAEAFF. The CDR3 DNA reads TGTGCCAGTCCGCGGCCGGGAGGGGCTGAAGCTTTCTTT.